The clone carrying this TCR beta chain was counted a few times. TCRdb independently ran MiXCR on the RT-PCR reads; one entry per CDR3 protein. Of some 880,000 distinct CDR3 sequences listed, more than 15% are singletons. The data were obtained in a study of patients and donors after allogeneic stem cell transplantation. Material for sequencing was blood, either unsorted or a sorted T cell fraction (not recorded which). This sequence was found in a human donor who was either an allogeneic HSCT recipient or a stem cell or donor lymphocyte infusion donor (not recorded which). It is not recorded whose cells these are; they may come from a transplant donor.

The CDR3 is CASSFRRLAGVYEQYF. The CDR3 DNA sequence: TGTGCCAGCAGTTTTCGAAGACTAGCGGGAGTCTACGAGCAGTACTTC. V gene TRBV27 combines with J gene TRBJ2-7; 12 nucleotides agree with TRBD2. V was clipped by 3 bases and J by 3 bases; unmatched bases: 6. CDR1 is MNHEY and CDR2 is SMNVEV in the germline V gene (reference sequence). The CDR3 runs to 16 residues.